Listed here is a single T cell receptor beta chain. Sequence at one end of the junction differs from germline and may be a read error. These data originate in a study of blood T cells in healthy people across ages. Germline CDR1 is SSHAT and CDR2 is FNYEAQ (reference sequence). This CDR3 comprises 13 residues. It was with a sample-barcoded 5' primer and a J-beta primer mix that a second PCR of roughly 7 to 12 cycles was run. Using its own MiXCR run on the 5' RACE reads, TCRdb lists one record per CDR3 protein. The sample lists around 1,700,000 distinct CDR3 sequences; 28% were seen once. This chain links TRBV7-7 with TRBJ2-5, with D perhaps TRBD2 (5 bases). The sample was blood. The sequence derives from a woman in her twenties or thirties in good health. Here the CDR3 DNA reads TGTGCCAGCAGCTTGAGGGCTCAAGAGACCCGGTACTTC. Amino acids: CASSLRAQETRYF.